The source of this TCR beta chain is a study of T-cell memory formation after mild COVID-19 (dated by TCRdb to about 2021). Study-level background: Most TCR sequence clusters were specific to one of the two donors. In two donors, T-cell clones that expanded and contracted after mild COVID-19 were followed by sequencing TCRalpha and TCRbeta repertoires longitudinally. Two young, previously healthy adult volunteers made up the cohort, one male and one female. Beyond this particular receptor, the publication reports: SARS-CoV-2 specificity was not confirmed for the second-wave clones peaking on day 37. From day 15 to 85, contracting clones showed balanced CD4/CD8 phenotypes, whereas a second wave of clones that expanded from day 15 to 37 leaned towards CD4+. Contracting CD4+ clones were found mainly in CM and EM memory subsets, while CD8+ clones were enriched in EMRA. The study covered only two mild cases, and larger cohorts including severe cases with pre-infection samples were considered necessary. Some responding clones were detected in pre-infection memory, which suggested that pre-existing cross-reactive memory T cells had joined the SARS-CoV-2 response.

Sequencing used an Illumina NovaSeq 6000. TCRalpha and TCRbeta cDNA libraries were built by 5'RACE with constant-segment primers, adding sample barcodes and unique molecular identifiers. RNA was extracted from every sample with Trizol reagent. Libraries were amplified in two PCR steps, with a second sample barcode and Illumina TruSeq adapters added in the second step. The libraries were sequenced on an Illumina NovaSeq using 2 x 150 bp paired-end reads. In the original analysis: The reads were demultiplexed and collapsed into UMI-guided consensus sequences using migec v1.2.7. Using mixcr v2.1.11, UMI consensuses were aligned to TRA and TRB V and J templates and then assembled into clonotypes. Expanded or contracted clonotypes were those called significant by both edgeR and NoisET, with noise models trained on biological replicates. For edgeR calls, the cutoffs were a false discovery rate-adjusted p below 0.01 and a log2 fold-change threshold of 1. As an exploratory analysis of dynamics, max-normalized trajectories of the 1000 most abundant clonotypes were examined with PCA combined with hierarchical clustering. Separately sequenced CD4+ and CD8+ repertoires were used to assign a CD4 or CD8 phenotype to each responding clone. TCRdb reran the public reads through fastp at Q25 and MiXCR, keeping productive beta chains. Rows merge per CDR3 protein into single entries with the most common DNA and genes. In this record, the V and J calls reflect TCRdb's handling and not the investigators' own analysis. The sample yields around 340,000 distinct CDR3 sequences; 15% to 20% were counted once. The top ten constitute 20% to 25% of the sample.

Ficoll-Paque density gradient centrifugation was the method used to isolate PBMCs. The CDR3, from cysteine to phenylalanine, totals 17 residues. CDR3 DNA only is kept here, 51 bases in frame from base 1. Taken from the germline V gene, the CDR1 and CDR2 loops are SGHRS and YFSETQ. V drops 8 bases and J drops 0 bases, leaving 18 bases in between. This clonotype was counted only a few times. Its antigen remains undetermined. Base qualities were left out, and no much larger clone turns up one base away. The sample was PBMCs or a T cell subset sorted from them (not recorded which). This clonotype was obtained from a man in his late teens or twenties who had mild COVID-19 (a few samples of this study predate the infection). The sample titles of this study are shuffled in the database, so cell type and time point are left out; the donor was told from shared clones. The V and J genes are TRBV5-1 and TRBJ2-6; a weak D assignment points to TRBD1 (5 bases agree). The CDR3 amino acid sequence is: CARDQGSPRSGANVLTF. The bases read TGCGCCAGAGACCAGGGATCCCCCCGCTCTGGGGCCAACGTCCTGACTTTC.